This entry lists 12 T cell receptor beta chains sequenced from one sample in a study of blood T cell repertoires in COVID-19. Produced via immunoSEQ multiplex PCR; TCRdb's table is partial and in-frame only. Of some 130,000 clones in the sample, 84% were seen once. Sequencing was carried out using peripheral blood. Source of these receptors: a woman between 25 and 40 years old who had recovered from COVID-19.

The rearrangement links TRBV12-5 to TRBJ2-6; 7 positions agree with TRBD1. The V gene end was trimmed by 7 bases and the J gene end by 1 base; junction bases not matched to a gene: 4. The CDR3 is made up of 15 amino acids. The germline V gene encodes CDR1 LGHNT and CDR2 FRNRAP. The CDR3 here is CASARGSSGANVLTF. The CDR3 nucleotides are TGTGCTAGTGCCAGGGGGAGTTCTGGGGCCAACGTCCTGACTTTC.

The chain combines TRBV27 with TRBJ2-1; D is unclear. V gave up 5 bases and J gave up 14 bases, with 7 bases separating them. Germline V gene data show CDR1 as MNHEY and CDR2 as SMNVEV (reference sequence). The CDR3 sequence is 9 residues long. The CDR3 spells CASSKSEFF. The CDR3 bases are TGTGCCAGCAGTAAATCTGAGTTCTTC.

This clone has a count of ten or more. The CDR3 loop reads CASRSGQVTYGYTF. The CDR3 DNA is TGTGCCAGCAGGTCGGGACAGGTAACGTATGGCTACACCTTC. V usage is TRBV11-3 and J usage is TRBJ1-2; 8 bases match TRBD1. With V trimmed by 6 bases and J by 5 bases, 8 bases remained unmatched. The CDR3 consists of 14 residues. Germline V gene lookup returns CDR1 SGHNT and CDR2 YENEEA.

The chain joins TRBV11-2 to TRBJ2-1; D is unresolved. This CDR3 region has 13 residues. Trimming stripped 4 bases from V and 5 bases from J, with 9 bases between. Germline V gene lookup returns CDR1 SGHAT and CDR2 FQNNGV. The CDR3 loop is CASSSHLDNEQFF. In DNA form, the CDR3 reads TGTGCCAGCAGCTCCCATCTAGACAATGAGCAGTTCTTC.

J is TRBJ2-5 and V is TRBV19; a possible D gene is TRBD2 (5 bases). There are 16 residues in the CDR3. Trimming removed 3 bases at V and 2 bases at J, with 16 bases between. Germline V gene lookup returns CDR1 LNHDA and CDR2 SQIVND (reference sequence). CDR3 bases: TGTGCCAGTAGTATTCTAGCTAGAGGGAAGCAAGAGACCCAGTACTTC. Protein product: CASSILARGKQETQYF.

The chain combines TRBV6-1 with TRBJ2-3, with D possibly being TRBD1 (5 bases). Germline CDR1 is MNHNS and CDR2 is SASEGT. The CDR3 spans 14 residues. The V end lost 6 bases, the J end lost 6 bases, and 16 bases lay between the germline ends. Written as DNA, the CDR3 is TGTGCCAGCAGCCTACTGGGGCAGGGTGATACGCAGTATTTT. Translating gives CASSLLGQGDTQYF.

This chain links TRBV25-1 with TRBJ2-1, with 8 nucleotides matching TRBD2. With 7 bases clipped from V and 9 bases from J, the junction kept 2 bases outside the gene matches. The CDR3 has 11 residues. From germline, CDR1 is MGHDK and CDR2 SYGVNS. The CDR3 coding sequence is TGTGCCAGCATTCGGGGGGGTGAGCAGTTCTTC. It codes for CASIRGGEQFF.

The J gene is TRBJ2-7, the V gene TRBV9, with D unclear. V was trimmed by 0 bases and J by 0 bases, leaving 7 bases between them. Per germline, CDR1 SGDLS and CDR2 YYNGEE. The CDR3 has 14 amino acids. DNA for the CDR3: TGTGCCAGCAGCGTAGATGGCAACTCCTACGAGCAGTACTTC. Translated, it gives CASSVDGNSYEQYF.

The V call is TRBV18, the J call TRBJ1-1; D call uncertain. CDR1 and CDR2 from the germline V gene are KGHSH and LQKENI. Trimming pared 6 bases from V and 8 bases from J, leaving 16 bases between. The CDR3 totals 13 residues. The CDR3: CASSQSSRVEAFF. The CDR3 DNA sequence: TGTGCCAGCTCGCAATCTTCCCGGGTCGAAGCTTTCTTT.

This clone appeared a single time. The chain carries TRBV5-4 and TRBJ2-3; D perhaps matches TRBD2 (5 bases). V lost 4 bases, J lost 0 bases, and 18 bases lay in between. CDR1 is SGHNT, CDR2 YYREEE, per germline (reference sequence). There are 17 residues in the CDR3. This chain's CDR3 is CASSQPSLAASTDTQYF. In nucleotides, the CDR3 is TGTGCCAGCAGCCAACCGAGTCTAGCAGCTAGCACAGATACGCAGTATTTT. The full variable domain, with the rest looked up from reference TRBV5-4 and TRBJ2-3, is ETGVTQSPTHLIKTRGQQVTLRCSSQSGHNTVSWYQQALGQGPQFIFQYYREEENGRGNFPPRFSGLQFPNYSSELNVNALELDDSALYLCASSQPSLAASTDTQYFGPGTRLTVL.

CDR3 sequence (DNA): TGTGCCAGCGTGGAGTCTGGGGAGGACGAGCAGTACTTC. This encodes CASVESGEDEQYF. The V and J genes are TRBV7-9 and TRBJ2-7, with a weak D call TRBD2 (6 bases). The germline CDR1 and CDR2 sequences are SEHNR and FQNEAQ (reference sequence). The V and J ends lost 8 bases and 5 bases respectively, with 16 bases between them. This CDR3 spans 13 amino acids.

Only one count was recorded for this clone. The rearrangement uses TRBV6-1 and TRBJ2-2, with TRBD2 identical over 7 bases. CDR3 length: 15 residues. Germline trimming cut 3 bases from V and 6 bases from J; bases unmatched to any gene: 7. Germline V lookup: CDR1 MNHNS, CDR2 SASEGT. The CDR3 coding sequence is TGTGCCAGCAGTGATTGGGACTACTCCCCCGGGGAGCTGTTTTTT. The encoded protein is CASSDWDYSPGELFF.